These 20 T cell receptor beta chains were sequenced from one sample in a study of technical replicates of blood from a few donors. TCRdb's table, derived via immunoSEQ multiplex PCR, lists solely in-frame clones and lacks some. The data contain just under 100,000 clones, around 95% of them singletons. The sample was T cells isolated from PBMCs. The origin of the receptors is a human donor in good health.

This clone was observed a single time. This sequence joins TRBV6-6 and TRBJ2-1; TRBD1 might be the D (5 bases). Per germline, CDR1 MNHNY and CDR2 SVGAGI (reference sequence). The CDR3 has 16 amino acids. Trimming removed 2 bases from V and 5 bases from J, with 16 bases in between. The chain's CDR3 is CASSYDSPPDNNEQFF. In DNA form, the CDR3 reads TGTGCCAGCAGTTACGACAGCCCTCCCGACAACAATGAGCAGTTCTTC.

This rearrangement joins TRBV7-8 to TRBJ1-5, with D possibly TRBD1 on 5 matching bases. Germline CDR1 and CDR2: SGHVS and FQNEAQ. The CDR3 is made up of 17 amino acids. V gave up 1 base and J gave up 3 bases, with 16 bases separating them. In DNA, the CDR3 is TGTGCCAGCAGCTTAGAGTTGGGGGGAATTGACAATCAGCCCCAGCATTTT. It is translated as CASSLELGGIDNQPQHF.

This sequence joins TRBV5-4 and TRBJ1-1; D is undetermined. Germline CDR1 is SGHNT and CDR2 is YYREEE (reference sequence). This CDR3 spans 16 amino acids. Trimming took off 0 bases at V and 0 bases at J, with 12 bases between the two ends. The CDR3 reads CASSLDPLQMNTEAFF. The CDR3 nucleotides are TGTGCCAGCAGCTTGGATCCTTTACAGATGAACACTGAAGCTTTCTTT.

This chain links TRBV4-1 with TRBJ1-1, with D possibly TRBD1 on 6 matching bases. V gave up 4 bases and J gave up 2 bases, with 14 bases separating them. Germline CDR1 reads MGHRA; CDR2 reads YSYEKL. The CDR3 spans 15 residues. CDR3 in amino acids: CASSLPLQGNTEAFF. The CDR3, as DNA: TGCGCCAGCAGCCTCCCTCTACAGGGAAACACTGAAGCTTTCTTT.

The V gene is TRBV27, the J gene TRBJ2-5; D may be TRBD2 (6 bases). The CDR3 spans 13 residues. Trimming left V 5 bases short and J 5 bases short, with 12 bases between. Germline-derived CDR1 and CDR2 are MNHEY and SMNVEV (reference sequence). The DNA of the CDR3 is TGTGCCAGCAGTCCGACTAGGATGGAGACCCAGTACTTC. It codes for CASSPTRMETQYF.

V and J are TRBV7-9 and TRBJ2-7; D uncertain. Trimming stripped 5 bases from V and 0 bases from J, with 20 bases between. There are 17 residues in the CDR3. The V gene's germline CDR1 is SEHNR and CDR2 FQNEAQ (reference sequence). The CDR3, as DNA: TGTGCCAGCAGCCCTAACCTGAGAGCCGAGAGCTCCTACGAGCAGTACTTC. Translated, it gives CASSPNLRAESSYEQYF.

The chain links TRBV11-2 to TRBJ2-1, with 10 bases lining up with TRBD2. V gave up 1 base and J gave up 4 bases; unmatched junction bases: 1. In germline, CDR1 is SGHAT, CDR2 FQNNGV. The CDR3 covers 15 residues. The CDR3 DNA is TGTGCCAGCAGCTTAGTAGCGGGGGGTTACAATGAGCAGTTCTTC. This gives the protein CASSLVAGGYNEQFF.

Here the CDR3 reads CAIGDRDFQPQHF. In nucleotides, the CDR3 is TGTGCCATAGGCGACAGGGATTTTCAGCCCCAGCATTTT. The gene calls are TRBV6-1 and TRBJ1-5; 7 positions agree with TRBD1. Germline values: CDR1 MNHNS, CDR2 SASEGT. This CDR3 spans 13 amino acids. Germline trimming cut 10 bases from V and 6 bases from J; bases unmatched to any gene: 9.

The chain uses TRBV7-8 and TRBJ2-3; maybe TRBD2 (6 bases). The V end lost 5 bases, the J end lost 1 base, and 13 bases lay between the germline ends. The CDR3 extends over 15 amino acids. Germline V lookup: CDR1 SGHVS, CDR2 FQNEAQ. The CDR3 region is CASSPGGIGTDTQYF. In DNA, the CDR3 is TGTGCCAGCAGCCCCGGGGGTATCGGCACAGATACGCAGTATTTT.

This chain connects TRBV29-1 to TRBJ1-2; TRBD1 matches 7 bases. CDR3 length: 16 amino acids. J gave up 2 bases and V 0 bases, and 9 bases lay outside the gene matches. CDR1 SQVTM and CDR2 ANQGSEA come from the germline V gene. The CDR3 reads CSVEDQPGQINYGYTF. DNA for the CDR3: TGCAGCGTTGAAGACCAACCGGGACAGATCAACTATGGCTACACCTTC.

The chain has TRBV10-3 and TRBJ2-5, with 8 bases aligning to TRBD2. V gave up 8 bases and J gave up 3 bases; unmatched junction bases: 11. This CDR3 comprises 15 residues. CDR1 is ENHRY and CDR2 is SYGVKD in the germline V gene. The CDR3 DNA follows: TGTGCCATCGGTACTAGCGGTCCAGGAAAAGAGACCCAGTACTTC. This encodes CAIGTSGPGKETQYF.

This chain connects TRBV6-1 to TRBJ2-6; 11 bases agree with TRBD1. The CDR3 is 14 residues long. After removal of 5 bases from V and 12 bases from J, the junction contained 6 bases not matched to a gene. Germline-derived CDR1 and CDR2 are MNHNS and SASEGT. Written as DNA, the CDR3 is TGTGCCAGCAGTAACGGACAGGGGGCCTTCGTCCTGACTTTC. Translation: CASSNGQGAFVLTF.

CDR3 amino acids: CASSRTGNQETQYF. The CDR3 DNA sequence: TGTGCCAGCAGCAGAACCGGGAACCAAGAGACCCAGTACTTC. The rearrangement joins TRBV13 to TRBJ2-5; D possibly corresponds to TRBD2 (5 bases). The CDR3 has 14 residues. The V end lost 5 bases, the J end lost 0 bases, and 10 bases lay between the germline ends. CDR1 and CDR2 (germline): PRHDT, FYEKMQ (reference sequence).

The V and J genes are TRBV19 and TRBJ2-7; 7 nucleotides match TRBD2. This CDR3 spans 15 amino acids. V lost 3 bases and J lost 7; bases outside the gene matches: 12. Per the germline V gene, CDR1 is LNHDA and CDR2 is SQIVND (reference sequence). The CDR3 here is CASSMRAIPAGEQYF. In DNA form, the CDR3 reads TGTGCCAGTAGTATGAGGGCGATACCAGCGGGGGAGCAGTACTTC.

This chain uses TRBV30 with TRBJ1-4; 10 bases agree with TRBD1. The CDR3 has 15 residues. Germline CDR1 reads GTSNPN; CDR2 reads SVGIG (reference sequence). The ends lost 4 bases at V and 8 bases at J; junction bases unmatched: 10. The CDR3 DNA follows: TGTGCCTGGAATACCGGGACAGGGGATGGAGAAAAACTGTTTTTT. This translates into CAWNTGTGDGEKLFF.

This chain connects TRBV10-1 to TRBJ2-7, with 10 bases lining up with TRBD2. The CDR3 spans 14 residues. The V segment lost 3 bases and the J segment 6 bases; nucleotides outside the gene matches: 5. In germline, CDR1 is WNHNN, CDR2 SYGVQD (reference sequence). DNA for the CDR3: TGCGCCAGCAGTGATTCAGCGGGAGGGTTCGAGCAGTACTTC. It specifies CASSDSAGGFEQYF.

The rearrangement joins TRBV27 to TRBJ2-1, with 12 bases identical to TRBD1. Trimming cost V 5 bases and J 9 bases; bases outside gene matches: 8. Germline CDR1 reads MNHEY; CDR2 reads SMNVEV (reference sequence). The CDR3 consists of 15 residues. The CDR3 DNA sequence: TGTGCCAGCAGTCCGGGACAGGGGGCTGTCGCTGAGCAGTTCTTC. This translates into CASSPGQGAVAEQFF.

CDR3 sequence reads: CASSRTANNEQFF. The CDR3 DNA reads TGTGCCAGCAGCCGGACAGCTAACAATGAGCAGTTCTTC. The J gene is TRBJ2-1, the V gene TRBV5-4; the D gene is possibly TRBD1 (6 bases). CDR1 and CDR2 (germline): SGHNT, YYREEE (reference sequence). V gave up 4 bases and J gave up 5 bases, with 10 bases separating them. This CDR3 comprises 13 residues.

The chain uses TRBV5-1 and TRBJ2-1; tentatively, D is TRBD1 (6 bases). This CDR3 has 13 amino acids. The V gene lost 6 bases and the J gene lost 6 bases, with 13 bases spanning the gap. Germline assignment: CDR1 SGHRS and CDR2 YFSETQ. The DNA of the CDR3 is TGCGCCAGCACCGAGGGGGATTTCAATGAGCAGTTCTTC. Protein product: CASTEGDFNEQFF.

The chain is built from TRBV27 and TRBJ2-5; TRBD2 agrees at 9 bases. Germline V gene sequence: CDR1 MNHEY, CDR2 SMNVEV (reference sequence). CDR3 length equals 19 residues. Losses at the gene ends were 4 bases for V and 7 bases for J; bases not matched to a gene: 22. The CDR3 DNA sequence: TGTGCCAGCAGTTCCCCCGGGGGGACCGGGACTAGCCCTGCCCGGACCCAGTACTTC. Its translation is CASSSPGGTGTSPARTQYF.